This entry concerns a single T cell receptor (beta chain). Which antigen it targets is not known. No base-level quality is on record; no much larger clone is a single base apart. This entry is derived from a study of cytomegalovirus exposure and HLA in healthy donors (dated by TCRdb to about 2017). With respect to the entire study: According to a later analysis, the roughly 130 validation repertoires were produced on the same platform as the 700 or so repertoires of the first cohort. The study combined high-throughput TCR immunosequencing, statistical association of individual TCRs with disease status, and machine learning to predict cytomegalovirus infection status. In addition to the first cohort of 650 to 800 subjects, a separate validation cohort of 120 different subjects was used. The study aimed to test whether cataloging public T cell receptors could reveal signatures of past pathogen exposure. Overall study outcomes, separate from this receptor: Most TCR sequences were observed very rarely across donors, whereas some public TCRs were present in many individuals. The classifier was reported to diagnose cytomegalovirus status with high specificity and sensitivity in both the original cohort and the validation cohort. A later analysis found that TCRs clustered in the first cohort also tended to co-occur in the 120 validation repertoires, with approximately 95% of cluster scores above 0. A few of the identified cytomegalovirus-associated TCR beta chains were confirmed in vitro to be specific for cytomegalovirus antigens. A later analysis lacked HLA typing for the validation cohort, so it scored co-occurrence in that cohort across all 110 or so repertoires. The authors suggested that the approach could potentially be extended to other disease states and immunological phenotypes. The study listed 150 to 200 TCR beta chains as associated with cytomegalovirus.

Library method: the immunoSEQ multiplex PCR assay. As for how the authors treated the data: A statistical classification framework was built for diagnosing cytomegalovirus status from the catalog of TCR beta chain sequences. In TCRdb, the immuneACCESS table is reduced to in-frame sequences with V and J assigned. These tables do not hold every clone; where another copy was compared, an unresolved V gene accounts for under half, and the others remain unexplained. V and J calls and clone size are copied from that table; D and trimming were computed from the DNA. Within this sample are roughly 200,000 clones, with about 80% of them counted one time only. The ten largest clonotypes hold approximately 3% of the sample. The CDR3 holds 16 amino acids from the cysteine to the phenylalanine. Just the 48-base CDR3 DNA is kept, in frame starting at base 1. Compared with germline, V lacks 6 bases and J lacks 5 bases; bases without a gene match: 14. CDR1 and CDR2 are drawn from the germline V gene: SGDLS, YYNGEE.

Donors formed part of the validation cohort, which comprised 120 subjects and was distinct from the first cohort of 690 or so subjects. This receptor was taken from a woman aged 18-29 years in good health and CMV-seropositive. Sequenced: PBMCs. The chain uses TRBV9 and TRBJ1-1, with 9 bases matching TRBD1. The CDR3 amino acid sequence is: CASTKSAGQGGTEAFF. The bases are TGTGCCAGCACCAAATCCGCGGGACAGGGAGGAACTGAAGCTTTCTTT.